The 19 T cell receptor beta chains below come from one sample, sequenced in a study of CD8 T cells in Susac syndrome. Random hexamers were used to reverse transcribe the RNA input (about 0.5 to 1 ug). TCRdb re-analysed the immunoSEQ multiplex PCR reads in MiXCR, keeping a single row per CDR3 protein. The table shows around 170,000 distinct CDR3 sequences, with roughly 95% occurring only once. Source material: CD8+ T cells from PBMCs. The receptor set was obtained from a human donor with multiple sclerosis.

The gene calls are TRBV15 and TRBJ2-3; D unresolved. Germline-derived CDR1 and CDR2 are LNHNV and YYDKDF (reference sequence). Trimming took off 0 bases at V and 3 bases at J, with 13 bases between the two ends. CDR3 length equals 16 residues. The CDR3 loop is CATSRDESLATDTQYF. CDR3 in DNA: TGTGCCACCAGCAGAGATGAGAGTCTCGCAACAGATACGCAGTATTTT.

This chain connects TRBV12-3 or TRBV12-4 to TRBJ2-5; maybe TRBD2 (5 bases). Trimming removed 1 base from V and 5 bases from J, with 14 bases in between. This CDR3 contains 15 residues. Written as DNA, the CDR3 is TGTGCCAGCAGTTTAGGGACTCCGAATCAGGAGACCCAGTACTTC. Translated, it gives CASSLGTPNQETQYF.

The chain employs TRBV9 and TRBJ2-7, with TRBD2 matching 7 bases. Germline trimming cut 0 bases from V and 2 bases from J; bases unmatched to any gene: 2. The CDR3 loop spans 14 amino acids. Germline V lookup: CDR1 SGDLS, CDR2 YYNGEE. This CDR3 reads CASSVAAGAYEQYF. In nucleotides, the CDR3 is TGTGCCAGCAGCGTAGCGGCGGGAGCCTACGAGCAGTACTTC.

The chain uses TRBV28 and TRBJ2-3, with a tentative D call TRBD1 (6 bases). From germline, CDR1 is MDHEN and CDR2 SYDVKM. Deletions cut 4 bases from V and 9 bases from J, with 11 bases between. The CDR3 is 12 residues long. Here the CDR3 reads CASSSTGKTQYF. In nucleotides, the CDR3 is TGTGCCAGCAGTTCAACAGGGAAAACGCAGTATTTT.

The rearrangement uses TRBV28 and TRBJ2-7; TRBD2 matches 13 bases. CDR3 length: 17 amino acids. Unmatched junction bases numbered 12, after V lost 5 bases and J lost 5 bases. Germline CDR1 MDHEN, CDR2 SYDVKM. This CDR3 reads CASSLTSGRALGHEQYF. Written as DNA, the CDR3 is TGTGCCAGCAGTCTCACTAGCGGGAGGGCCTTAGGACACGAGCAGTACTTC.

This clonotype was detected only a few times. CDR3 DNA: TGTGCCAGCAGTCGGGGACTTTACAATGAGCAGTTCTTC. It specifies CASSRGLYNEQFF. The chain couples TRBV27 to TRBJ2-1, with D possibly TRBD2 on 6 matching bases. Germline V CDR1 and CDR2: MNHEY, SMNVEV (reference sequence). Trimming shortened V by 5 bases and J by 4 bases, and 9 bases separated the two germline ends. The CDR3 has 13 residues.

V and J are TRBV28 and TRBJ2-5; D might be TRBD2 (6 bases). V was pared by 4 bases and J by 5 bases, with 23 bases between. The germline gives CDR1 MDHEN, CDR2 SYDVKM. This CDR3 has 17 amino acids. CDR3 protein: CASSWGEVTGRRETQYF. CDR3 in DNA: TGTGCCAGCAGTTGGGGGGAGGTAACGGGACGCCGGGAGACCCAGTACTTC.

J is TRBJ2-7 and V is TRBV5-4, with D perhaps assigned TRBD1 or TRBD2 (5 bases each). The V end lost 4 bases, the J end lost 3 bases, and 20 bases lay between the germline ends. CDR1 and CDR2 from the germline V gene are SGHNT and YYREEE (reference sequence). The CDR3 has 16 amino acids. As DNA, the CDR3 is TGTGCCAGCAGCCCAGCGCCCGGGACCGCCGGCTACGAGCAGTACTTC. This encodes CASSPAPGTAGYEQYF.

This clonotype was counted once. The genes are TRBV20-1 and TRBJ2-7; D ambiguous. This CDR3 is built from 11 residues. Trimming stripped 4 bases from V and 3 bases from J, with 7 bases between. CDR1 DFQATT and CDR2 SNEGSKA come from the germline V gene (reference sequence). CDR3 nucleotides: TGCAGTGCTACGGAATACTACGAGCAGTACTTC. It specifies CSATEYYEQYF.

The CDR3 reads CASTPTSAGLAVLMAQYF. The CDR3 nucleotides are TGTGCCAGCACCCCGACTTCTGCGGGACTAGCCGTCTTGATGGCCCAGTACTTC. J is TRBJ2-5 and V is TRBV3-1, with 9 positions matching TRBD2. There are 18 residues in the CDR3. J gave up 9 bases and V 7 bases, and 24 bases lay outside the gene matches. Germline CDR1 reads LGHDT; CDR2 reads YNNKEL (reference sequence).

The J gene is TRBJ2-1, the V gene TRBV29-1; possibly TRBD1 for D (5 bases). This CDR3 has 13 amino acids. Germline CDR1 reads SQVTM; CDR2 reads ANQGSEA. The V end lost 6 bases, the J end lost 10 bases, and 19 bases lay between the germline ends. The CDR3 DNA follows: TGCAGCGTCAGGACATTTTCTCAATGGGAGCAGTTCTTC. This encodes CSVRTFSQWEQFF.

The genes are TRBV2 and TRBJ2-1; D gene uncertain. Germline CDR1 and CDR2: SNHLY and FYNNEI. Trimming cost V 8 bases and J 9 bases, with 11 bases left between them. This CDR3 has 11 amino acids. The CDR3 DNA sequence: TGTGCCAGCCACGAGCATGGTGAGCAGTTCTTC. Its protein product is CASHEHGEQFF.

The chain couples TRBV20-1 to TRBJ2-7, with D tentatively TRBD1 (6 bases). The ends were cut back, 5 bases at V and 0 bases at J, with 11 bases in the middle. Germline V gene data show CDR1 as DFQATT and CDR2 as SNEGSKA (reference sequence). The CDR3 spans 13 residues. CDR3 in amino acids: CSASHRDSYEQYF. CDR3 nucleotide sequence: TGCAGTGCTTCACACAGGGACTCCTACGAGCAGTACTTC.

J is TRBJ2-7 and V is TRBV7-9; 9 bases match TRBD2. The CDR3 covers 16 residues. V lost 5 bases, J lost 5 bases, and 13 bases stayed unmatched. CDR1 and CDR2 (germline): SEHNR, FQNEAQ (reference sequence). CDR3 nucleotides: TGTGCCAGCAGCCCCACCTTAGCGGGAGTGAGAGACGAGCAGTACTTC. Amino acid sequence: CASSPTLAGVRDEQYF. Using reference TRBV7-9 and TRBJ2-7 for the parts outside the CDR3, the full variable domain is DTGVSQNPRHKITKRGQNVTFRCDPISEHNRLYWYRQTLGQGPEFLTYFQNEAQLEKSRLLSDRFSAERPKGSFSTLEIQRTEQGDSAMYLCASSPTLAGVRDEQYFGPGTRLTVT.

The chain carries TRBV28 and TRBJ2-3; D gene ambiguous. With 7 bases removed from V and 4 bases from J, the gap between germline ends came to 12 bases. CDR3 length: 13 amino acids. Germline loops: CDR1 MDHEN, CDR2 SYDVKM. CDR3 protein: CASTLAAADTQYF. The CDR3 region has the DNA TGTGCCAGCACCTTAGCTGCGGCAGATACGCAGTATTTT.

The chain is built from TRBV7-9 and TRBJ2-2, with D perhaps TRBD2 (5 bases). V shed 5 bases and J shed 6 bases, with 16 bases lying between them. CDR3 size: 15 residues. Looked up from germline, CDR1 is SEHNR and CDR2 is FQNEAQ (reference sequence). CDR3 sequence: CASSISATRPGELFF. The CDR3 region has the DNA TGTGCCAGCAGCATTAGCGCTACCCGGCCCGGGGAGCTGTTTTTT.

CDR3: CSALGQGLGYTF. The CDR3 nucleotides are TGCAGTGCCCTGGGACAGGGGCTGGGCTACACCTTC. The chain uses TRBV20-1 and TRBJ1-2, with 10 positions matching TRBD1. The CDR3 is made up of 12 amino acids. Germline CDR1 and CDR2: DFQATT and SNEGSKA (reference sequence). V dropped 6 bases and J dropped 8; count of bases not matched to a gene: 6.

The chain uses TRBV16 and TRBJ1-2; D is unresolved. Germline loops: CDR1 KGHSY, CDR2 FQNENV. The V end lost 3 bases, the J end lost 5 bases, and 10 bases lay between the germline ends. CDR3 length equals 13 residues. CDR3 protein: CASSQDLSYGYTF. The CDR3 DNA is TGTGCCAGCAGCCAGGACCTGAGTTATGGCTACACCTTC.

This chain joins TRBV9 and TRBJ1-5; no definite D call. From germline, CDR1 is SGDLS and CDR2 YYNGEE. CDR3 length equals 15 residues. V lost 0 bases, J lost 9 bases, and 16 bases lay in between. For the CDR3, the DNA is TGTGCCAGCAGCGTAGGCGACGGCGGGCTAGGGCCCCAGCATTTT. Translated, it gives CASSVGDGGLGPQHF.